This entry lists 24 T cell receptor beta chains sequenced from one sample in a study of cytomegalovirus exposure and HLA in healthy donors. The PCR contained 60 Vbeta and 13 Jbeta primers. The method was immunoSEQ multiplex PCR; TCRdb's version includes in-frame clones alone and lacks a portion of them. The data show 150,000 to 250,000 clones, roughly four fifths seen once. Sequencing used PBMCs. The origin of the receptors is a man aged 25 to 45 in good health and CMV-seronegative.

The chain couples TRBV25-1 to TRBJ2-7, with D possibly matching TRBD2 (5 bases). Germline CDR1 is MGHDK and CDR2 is SYGVNS. The CDR3 length is 15 residues. Trimming left V 2 bases short and J 3 bases short, with 14 bases between. In DNA form, the CDR3 reads TGTGCCAGCAGTGAACCCCGCGAGAGGGACTACGAGCAGTACTTC. Protein product: CASSEPRERDYEQYF.

V gene TRBV28 combines with J gene TRBJ2-7; possibly TRBD2 for D (6 bases). The CDR3 covers 13 residues. Germline V gene lookup returns CDR1 MDHEN and CDR2 SYDVKM. Trimming removed 11 bases at V and 7 bases at J, with 21 bases between. The CDR3 nucleotides are TGTGCCGTCATGGGCGGGAACTATGGGGAGCAGTACTTC. This encodes CAVMGGNYGEQYF. Full variable domain (rest looked up from reference TRBV28 and TRBJ2-7): DVKVTQSSRYLVKRTGEKVFLECVQDMDHENMFWYRQDPGLGLRLIYFSYDVKMKEKGDIPEGYSVSREKKERFSLILESASTNQTSMYLCAVMGGNYGEQYFGPGTRLTVT.

The chain couples TRBV28 to TRBJ1-1, with D uncertain. Germline CDR1 MDHEN, CDR2 SYDVKM. Trimming stripped 10 bases from V and 1 base from J, with 4 bases between. The CDR3 is made up of 10 amino acids. For the CDR3, the DNA is TGTGCCACCCAGAACACTGAAGCTTTCTTT. Translating gives CATQNTEAFF.

This clone was counted a single time. The chain carries TRBV6-5 and TRBJ1-2; TRBD1 might be the D (5 bases). The CDR3 spans 13 residues. The germline V gene encodes CDR1 MNHEY and CDR2 SVGAGI. V was cut by 3 bases and J by 4 bases, with 9 bases left in between. CDR3 in amino acids: CASSYGRAYGYTF. In nucleotides, the CDR3 is TGTGCCAGCAGTTATGGCAGGGCCTATGGCTACACCTTC.

Only a few counts were recorded for this clone. This sequence joins TRBV19 and TRBJ1-1, with 7 bases that match TRBD1. Germline V lookup: CDR1 LNHDA, CDR2 SQIVND (reference sequence). This CDR3 has 15 amino acids. V lost 2 bases, J lost 6 bases, and 9 bases stayed unmatched. CDR3 bases: TGTGCCAGTAGTATATTACAGGGGAACAGGGCTGAAGCTTTCTTT. This encodes CASSILQGNRAEAFF.

The chain links TRBV19 to TRBJ1-4; no firm D call. Germline V gene lookup returns CDR1 LNHDA and CDR2 SQIVND (reference sequence). The CDR3 has 12 amino acids. V was shortened by 5 bases and J by 12 bases, with 13 bases between the two germline ends. The CDR3 sequence is CASSAGLVELFF. CDR3 coding DNA: TGTGCCAGTAGTGCCGGACTTGTAGAACTGTTTTTT.

This rearrangement joins TRBV29-1 to TRBJ2-1; D is unclear. This CDR3 contains 14 residues. Between the trimmed V and J ends, which lost 4 bases and 0 bases, there was a span of 10 bases. Germline V CDR1 and CDR2: SQVTM, ANQGSEA. DNA of the CDR3: TGCAGCGTTGTCGAGACGGGCTCCTACAATGAGCAGTTCTTC. This translates into CSVVETGSYNEQFF.

The chain is built from TRBV5-1 and TRBJ2-2; maybe TRBD2 (6 bases). The CDR3 totals 15 residues. Trimming left V 0 bases short and J 6 bases short, with 12 bases between. From germline, CDR1 is SGHRS and CDR2 YFSETQ. The CDR3 spells CASSLARDSSGELFF. CDR3 in DNA: TGCGCCAGCAGCTTGGCGCGGGATTCGTCCGGGGAGCTGTTTTTT. The complete variable domain, with remaining parts taken from reference TRBV5-1 and TRBJ2-2, reads KAGVTQTPRYLIKTRGQQVTLSCSPISGHRSVSWYQQTPGQGLQFLFEYFSETQRNKGNFPGRFSGRQFSNSRSEMNVSTLELGDSALYLCASSLARDSSGELFFGEGSRLTVL.

By sample share, this clone is medium-sized. V is TRBV7-9 and J is TRBJ2-7; D perhaps matches TRBD2 (7 bases). Germline V lookup: CDR1 SEHNR, CDR2 FQNEAQ (reference sequence). V was shortened by 1 base and J by 2 bases, with 12 bases between the two germline ends. CDR3 size: 15 residues. In DNA form, the CDR3 reads TGTGCCAGCAGCTTAGGGGGGGGGCTTACCTACGAGCAGTACTTC. Residues: CASSLGGGLTYEQYF.

The rearrangement uses TRBV28 and TRBJ1-2, with 8 bases aligning to TRBD1. V lost 2 bases to trimming and J lost 8 bases; unmatched junction nucleotides: 4. This CDR3 region has 13 residues. In germline, CDR1 is MDHEN, CDR2 SYDVKM. The chain's CDR3 is CASSLQGARGYTF. The CDR3 DNA follows: TGTGCCAGCAGTTTACAGGGGGCGCGGGGCTACACCTTC.

This clone showed up just a few times. V gene TRBV4-1 combines with J gene TRBJ1-5; TRBD1 might be the D (5 bases). The CDR3 covers 15 residues. Per germline, CDR1 MGHRA and CDR2 YSYEKL. The germline V and J ends were trimmed by 0 bases and 0 bases, with 6 bases remaining between them. The chain's CDR3 is CASSQDTGSNQPQHF. Here the CDR3 DNA reads TGCGCCAGCAGCCAAGATACAGGTAGCAATCAGCCCCAGCATTTT.

The chain uses TRBV5-4 and TRBJ2-3; 14 nucleotides match TRBD2. Germline loops: CDR1 SGHNT, CDR2 YYREEE (reference sequence). V gave up 4 bases and J gave up 5 bases; unmatched junction bases: 6. The CDR3 runs to 16 residues. The CDR3 is CASSHGLAGGEDTQYF. The CDR3, as DNA: TGTGCCAGCAGCCACGGACTAGCGGGAGGAGAAGATACGCAGTATTTT. The whole variable domain, filled in from reference TRBV5-4 and TRBJ2-3, reads ETGVTQSPTHLIKTRGQQVTLRCSSQSGHNTVSWYQQALGQGPQFIFQYYREEENGRGNFPPRFSGLQFPNYSSELNVNALELDDSALYLCASSHGLAGGEDTQYFGPGTRLTVL.

The chain combines TRBV4-1 with TRBJ2-3, with 9 bases lining up with TRBD1. J lost 6 bases, V lost 4 bases, and 5 bases had no gene match. There are 14 residues in the CDR3. Germline V gene sequence: CDR1 MGHRA, CDR2 YSYEKL. The CDR3, as DNA: TGCGCCAGCAGCCCGACAGGGGGGGTCGATACGCAGTATTTT. It translates to CASSPTGGVDTQYF.

The CDR3 DNA follows: TGCGCCAGCAGTGAGAAAGGCGGCACTGAAGCTTTCTTT. It codes for CASSEKGGTEAFF. The chain links TRBV10-1 to TRBJ1-1; D not certain. There are 13 residues in the CDR3. Deletions cut 2 bases from V and 4 bases from J, with 8 bases between. Germline V gene data show CDR1 as WNHNN and CDR2 as SYGVQD (reference sequence).

The V and J genes are TRBV6-1 and TRBJ2-1; a possible D gene is TRBD1 (5 bases). Trimming pared 3 bases from V and 8 bases from J, leaving 14 bases between. Looked up from germline, CDR1 is MNHNS and CDR2 is SASEGT. The CDR3 spans 14 residues. The CDR3 bases are TGTGCCAGCAGTGAGGACATGGAAAGCGATGAGCAGTTCTTC. Translating gives CASSEDMESDEQFF.

This clone was detected only a few times. This sequence joins TRBV5-6 and TRBJ2-3; weak D call: TRBD2 (6 bases). Germline V CDR1 and CDR2: SGHDT, YYEEEE. The CDR3 has 15 residues. The germline V and J ends were trimmed by 5 bases and 3 bases, with 16 bases remaining between them. CDR3: CASRWETGGTDTQYF. In DNA form, the CDR3 reads TGTGCCAGCAGGTGGGAAACCGGAGGGACAGATACGCAGTATTTT.

This clone has a handful of counts. This chain connects TRBV28 to TRBJ1-4; D may be TRBD1 (5 bases). Germline assignment: CDR1 MDHEN and CDR2 SYDVKM. CDR3 length: 15 residues. Trimming removed 3 bases from V and 5 bases from J, with 13 bases in between. The chain's CDR3 is CASSLSTVTNEKLFF. The CDR3 DNA follows: TGTGCCAGCAGTTTGTCGACAGTTACCAATGAAAAACTGTTTTTT.

The rearrangement joins TRBV7-9 to TRBJ1-6, with 10 nucleotides matching TRBD1. The V and J ends lost 6 bases and 8 bases, in that order; junction bases with no gene match: 7. CDR3 length equals 15 residues. Germline V lookup: CDR1 SEHNR, CDR2 FQNEAQ (reference sequence). The CDR3 loop is CASRPTGTGDSPLHF. The CDR3 DNA reads TGTGCCAGCAGGCCCACCGGGACAGGGGATTCACCCCTCCACTTT. The full variable domain, with the rest looked up from reference TRBV7-9 and TRBJ1-6, is DTGVSQNPRHKITKRGQNVTFRCDPISEHNRLYWYRQTLGQGPEFLTYFQNEAQLEKSRLLSDRFSAERPKGSFSTLEIQRTEQGDSAMYLCASRPTGTGDSPLHFGNGTRLTVT.

V gene TRBV28 combines with J gene TRBJ2-3; 7 bases fit TRBD2. V lost 8 bases, J lost 0 bases, and 5 bases stayed unmatched. The germline CDR1 and CDR2 sequences are MDHEN and SYDVKM. The CDR3 runs to 14 residues. CDR3 sequence: CASALAASTDTQYF. The CDR3 DNA sequence: TGTGCCAGCGCGCTAGCGGCTAGCACAGATACGCAGTATTTT.

The V gene is TRBV7-9, the J gene TRBJ1-1; D remains unclear. V gave up 5 bases and J gave up 1 base, with 14 bases separating them. CDR3 size: 15 residues. In germline, CDR1 is SEHNR, CDR2 FQNEAQ (reference sequence). The CDR3 here is CASSPRLHGNTEAFF. CDR3 nucleotides: TGTGCCAGCAGCCCCCGACTCCACGGGAACACTGAAGCTTTCTTT.

Only a few counts were recorded for this clone. The chain has TRBV9 and TRBJ2-5; weak D call: TRBD1 (6 bases). The CDR3 sequence is 15 residues long. Trimming shortened V by 4 bases and J by 1 base, and 14 bases separated the two germline ends. CDR1 is SGDLS and CDR2 is YYNGEE in the germline V gene. CDR3 residues: CASSQTLDSQETQYF. In DNA form, the CDR3 reads TGTGCCAGCAGCCAAACGTTGGACAGCCAAGAGACCCAGTACTTC.

The chain recombines TRBV7-6 with TRBJ2-1, with D tentatively TRBD2 (5 bases). Between the trimmed V and J ends, which lost 0 bases and 6 bases, there was a span of 9 bases. Germline CDR1 reads SGHVS; CDR2 reads FNYEAQ. This CDR3 is 14 amino acids long. Here the CDR3 DNA reads TGTGCCAGCAGCTTAGCAGGGAGTTCCAATGAGCAGTTCTTC. Its translation is CASSLAGSSNEQFF.

The genes are TRBV28 and TRBJ2-3, with 8 bases matching TRBD2. J was trimmed by 4 bases and V by 6 bases; bases with no gene match: 6. The CDR3 has 14 amino acids. Germline values: CDR1 MDHEN, CDR2 SYDVKM. CDR3 sequence reads: CASRSGSTADTQYF. The CDR3 DNA follows: TGTGCCAGCAGAAGCGGGAGTACGGCAGATACGCAGTATTTT.

V is TRBV4-1 and J is TRBJ2-7; 9 positions match TRBD2. This CDR3 comprises 16 residues. With 3 bases clipped from V and 4 bases from J, the junction kept 10 bases outside the gene matches. Germline-derived CDR1 and CDR2 are MGHRA and YSYEKL. CDR3 in DNA: TGCGCCAGCAGCCACAAACCGGGACTAGCTTCTTACGAGCAGTACTTC. Translated, it gives CASSHKPGLASYEQYF.